Shown below are 2 T cell receptor beta chains from a single sample sequenced in a study of graft-versus-host responses after intestinal transplantation. Irradiated stimulators labeled with violet dye, some 200,000 in number, were plated with some 200,000 CFSE-labeled responders. Profiling relied on immunoSEQ multiplex PCR, and the TCRdb table lists in-frame clones only, not all of them. The sample yields roughly 20,000 clones, roughly 43% seen once. Here the sequenced sample was alloreactive CD8+ T cells from a mixed lymphocyte reaction culture, taken before intestinal transplant. Subset given: CFSE-low proliferating T cells sorted from roughly 6-day pre-transplant mixed lymphocyte reaction (GvH or HvG direction). These receptors all stem from a human patient who received an intestinal transplant.

This clone is medium-sized. This chain connects TRBV21-1 to TRBJ1-2. TRBV21-1 constitutes a pseudogene. The CDR3 is 14 amino acids. CDR3 sequence: CASSFLRGMVGYTF. CDR3 in DNA: TGTGCCAGCAGCTTCTTACGGGGGATGGTTGGCTACACCTTC.

The CDR3 reads CASSPLRLAEGSYEQYF. CDR3 nucleotides: TGTGCCAGCTCACCATTAAGACTAGCTGAAGGCTCCTACGAGCAGTACTTC. This chain connects TRBV18 to TRBJ2-7; the match to TRBD2 covers 7 bases. J gave up 0 bases and V 2 bases, and 10 bases lay outside the gene matches. Germline CDR1 and CDR2: KGHSH and LQKENI. The CDR3 runs to 17 residues.